Below, 10 T cell receptor beta chains from the same sample are listed, as sequenced in a study of shared clonotypes between healthy human individuals. This table comes from immunoSEQ multiplex PCR, and its TCRdb copy is limited to in-frame clones, with some not included. The sample shows about 1 million clones, under 80% of them seen only once. The specimen sequenced was memory CD4+ T cells sorted from blood. Subset of the sample: CD45RA-negative fraction. The receptor source for this set is a man between 18 and 29 years old in good health.

CDR3 loop: CASSIGITGYSNQPQHF. The CDR3 DNA reads TGTGCCAGTAGTATCGGTATCACAGGGTATAGCAATCAGCCCCAGCATTTT. This chain uses TRBV19 with TRBJ1-5, with D possibly TRBD1 on 6 matching bases. Trimming removed 3 bases from V and 0 bases from J, with 15 bases in between. The CDR3 covers 17 residues. CDR1 and CDR2 (germline): LNHDA, SQIVND (reference sequence).

This clone was seen a few times. The genes are TRBV11-3 and TRBJ2-3; TRBD1 aligns across 7 bases. J was trimmed by 5 bases and V by 1 base; bases with no gene match: 6. CDR1 is SGHNT, CDR2 YENEEA, per germline. The CDR3 is made up of 15 amino acids. The CDR3, as DNA: TGTGCCAGCAGCTTAGGGACAGGTGCGGGAGATACGCAGTATTTT. As protein: CASSLGTGAGDTQYF.

This clone came up once. The rearrangement uses TRBV2 and TRBJ2-5; 7 bases fit TRBD2. In germline, CDR1 is SNHLY, CDR2 FYNNEI. V dropped 5 bases and J dropped 2; count of bases not matched to a gene: 5. The CDR3 length is 14 residues. The CDR3 sequence is CASSLRGGQETQYF. The CDR3 DNA sequence: TGTGCCAGCAGTTTGCGGGGAGGGCAAGAGACCCAGTACTTC.

Concerning this clone itself: The same CDR3 is also encoded by other DNA sequences in this sample. V is TRBV7-9 and J is TRBJ2-5; 8 bases fit TRBD2. The germline CDR1 and CDR2 sequences are SEHNR and FQNEAQ (reference sequence). CDR3 size: 15 residues. J was trimmed by 0 bases and V by 2 bases; bases with no gene match: 2. CDR3 sequence reads: CASSLRLANQETQYF. For the CDR3, the DNA is TGTGCCAGCAGCTTAAGACTAGCGAACCAAGAGACCCAGTACTTC. Supplemented by reference TRBV7-9 and TRBJ2-5, the full variable domain reads DTGVSQNPRHKITKRGQNVTFRCDPISEHNRLYWYRQTLGQGPEFLTYFQNEAQLEKSRLLSDRFSAERPKGSFSTLEIQRTEQGDSAMYLCASSLRLANQETQYFGPGTRLLVL.

This clone was picked up a small number of times. This chain links TRBV2 with TRBJ1-2; weak D call: TRBD1 (5 bases). CDR1 SNHLY and CDR2 FYNNEI come from the germline V gene. The length of the CDR3 is 14 residues. Trimming took off 4 bases at V and 8 bases at J, with 17 bases between the two ends. The CDR3 here is CASSGDKGYGGYTF. Written as DNA, the CDR3 is TGTGCCAGCAGTGGGGATAAGGGGTATGGAGGCTACACCTTC.

The V gene is TRBV5-4, the J gene TRBJ2-1; D not resolved. This CDR3 spans 15 amino acids. With 1 base removed from V and 5 bases from J, the gap between germline ends came to 13 bases. The V gene's germline CDR1 is SGHNT and CDR2 YYREEE (reference sequence). DNA of the CDR3: TGTGCCAGCAGCTTGCGTGACAAGGATAACAATGAGCAGTTCTTC. Translating gives CASSLRDKDNNEQFF.

The chain recombines TRBV7-8 with TRBJ2-7; 9 bases are a match to TRBD1. Germline V CDR1 and CDR2: SGHVS, FQNEAQ. The CDR3 spans 13 residues. Unmatched junction bases numbered 2, after V lost 4 bases and J lost 4 bases. CDR3 in DNA: TGTGCCAGCAGCTCGGACAGGGGTTACGAGCAGTACTTC. It specifies CASSSDRGYEQYF.

The V and J genes are TRBV25-1 and TRBJ2-3; possible D gene TRBD2, 6 bases. V lost 6 bases and J lost 3, with 13 bases in between. Germline loops: CDR1 MGHDK, CDR2 SYGVNS. CDR3 length equals 14 residues. The CDR3 loop reads CASSTSRGTDTQYF. The CDR3, as DNA: TGTGCCAGCAGCACCTCCCGGGGGACAGATACGCAGTATTTT.

The chain is built from TRBV4-3 and TRBJ2-7, with D tentatively TRBD1 (6 bases). The CDR3 is 16 amino acids. Germline CDR1 LGHNA, CDR2 YSLEER. Trimming stripped 4 bases from V and 5 bases from J, with 21 bases between. CDR3 protein: CASSPCPGQFDHEQYF. In DNA form, the CDR3 reads TGCGCCAGCAGCCCATGTCCTGGACAGTTTGACCACGAGCAGTACTTC.

The genes are TRBV2 and TRBJ2-5; 11 bases are a match to TRBD2. The CDR3 length is 15 residues. V lost 7 bases to trimming and J lost 5 bases; unmatched junction nucleotides: 9. CDR1 SNHLY and CDR2 FYNNEI come from the germline V gene. CDR3 loop: CASTGSGGARETQYF. The CDR3 DNA reads as TGTGCCAGCACCGGTAGCGGGGGGGCCCGGGAGACCCAGTACTTC.